The rows below give T cell receptor beta chains drawn from one sample of a study of naive and memory T cell subsets. Each CDR3 protein gets one entry after TCRdb re-called the UMI-ligation and nested PCR reads with MiXCR. The table records 15,000 to 20,000 distinct CDR3 sequences, 8% to 10% of them present only once. This specimen was skin, taken from a tuberculin skin test site. The receptors were sampled from an adult in good health. Each CDR3 is given with its conserved first and last residue. D genes are given only for firm matches. Where a row states a size, it is once, few, many or the class of an expanded clone; other rows omit it.

D gene,clone size,J gene,V gene,CDR3 protein,CDR3 DNA
.,many,TRBJ2-7,TRBV7-6,CASSLAPGTHGYEQYF,TGTGCCAGCAGCTTAGCGCCGGGGACCCATGGCTACGAGCAGTACTTC
TRBD1,medium-sized,TRBJ1-1,TRBV27,CASGAGGNTEAFF,TGTGCCAGCGGAGCAGGGGGCAACACTGAAGCTTTCTTT
.,.,TRBJ2-3,TRBV15,CATTAEGLSRSDTQYF,TGTGCCACCACCGCCGAAGGGTTGAGCCGCTCGGATACGCAGTATTTT
.,.,TRBJ1-1,TRBV7-2,CASRTGPSEMNTEAFF,TGTGCCAGCAGAACTGGACCCTCGGAGATGAACACTGAAGCTTTCTTT
.,.,TRBJ1-1,TRBV5-1,CASSQQEGTEAFF,TGCGCCAGCAGCCAACAGGAAGGGACTGAAGCTTTCTTT
TRBD1,many,TRBJ2-3,TRBV9,CASSAWDSHTDTQYF,TGTGCCAGCAGCGCCTGGGACAGCCACACAGATACGCAGTATTTT
.,many,TRBJ2-4,TRBV6-6,CASSYRGVEGGGKNIQYF,TGTGCCAGCAGCTACAGGGGCGTGGAGGGAGGGGGCAAAAACATTCAGTACTTC
.,many,TRBJ2-6,TRBV6-1,CASSEKTQVSGANVLTF,TGTGCCAGCAGTGAAAAAACACAGGTCTCTGGGGCCAACGTCCTGACTTTC
TRBD2,.,TRBJ2-1,TRBV9,CASSVGLGAGGLNEQFF,TGTGCCAGCAGCGTAGGCTTGGGAGCGGGAGGTTTAAATGAGCAGTTCTTC
.,.,TRBJ1-1,TRBV7-9,CASSFEGLNTEAFF,TGTGCCAGCAGCTTTGAGGGCCTGAACACTGAAGCTTTCTTT
.,few,TRBJ1-5,TRBV10-1,CASSFRLGGPFSNQPQHF,TGCGCCAGCAGTTTCCGGTTGGGGGGGCCGTTCAGCAATCAGCCCCAGCATTTT
.,medium-sized,TRBJ1-5,TRBV5-5,CASSQLWDQPQHF,TGTGCCAGCAGCCAATTGTGGGATCAGCCCCAGCATTTT
.,.,TRBJ2-7,TRBV3-1,CASSPQRNSYEQYF,TGTGCCAGCAGCCCCCAGCGGAATTCGTACGAGCAGTACTTC
TRBD1,.,TRBJ2-2,TRBV2,CASSSATTGTGELFF,TGTGCCAGCAGCTCCGCGACGACAGGGACCGGGGAGCTGTTTTTT
.,.,TRBJ1-1,TRBV28,CASSLSTQLAKAFF,TGTGCCAGCAGTTTATCTACACAGCTCGCGAAAGCTTTCTTT
TRBD2,.,TRBJ2-1,TRBV19,CASSHGLVGGYEQFF,TGTGCCAGTAGTCATGGACTAGTAGGAGGCTATGAGCAGTTCTTC
.,many,TRBJ2-3,TRBV6-1,CASSLNAGTDTQYF,TGTGCCAGCAGCCTCAACGCCGGGACAGATACGCAGTATTTT
.,many,TRBJ2-3,TRBV7-9,CASSLGWESLYTDTQYF,TGTGCCAGCAGCTTAGGATGGGAGTCCCTATACACAGATACGCAGTATTTT
TRBD2,medium-sized,TRBJ2-1,TRBV11-2,CASSLVRGAGNEQFF,TGTGCCAGCAGCTTAGTGCGGGGGGCTGGCAATGAGCAGTTCTTC
TRBD1,many,TRBJ1-1,TRBV5-4,CASSLLGQGADTEAFF,TGTGCCAGCAGCTTGTTGGGACAGGGGGCGGACACTGAAGCTTTCTTT
.,many,TRBJ2-7,TRBV6-6,CASRGGGFSYEQYF,TGTGCCAGCAGAGGGGGAGGGTTCTCCTACGAGCAGTACTTC
.,.,TRBJ1-1,TRBV5-6,CASTGTGSTEAFF,TGTGCCAGCACCGGTACGGGAAGTACTGAAGCTTTCTTT
TRBD2,few,TRBJ2-6,TRBV2,CASRPGLAESGANVLTF,TGTGCCAGCAGGCCGGGACTAGCGGAGTCTGGGGCCAACGTCCTGACTTTC
.,.,TRBJ2-6,TRBV7-3,CASSSYGANVLTF,TGTGCCAGCAGCTCATACGGGGCCAACGTCCTGACTTTC
.,many,TRBJ2-1,TRBV6-6,CAARGGLGQFF,TGTGCCGCACGGGGCGGCTTAGGACAGTTCTTC
TRBD2,.,TRBJ2-1,TRBV4-1,CASSPRGSGSPYYNEQFF,TGCGCCAGCAGCCCTAGGGGTAGCGGGAGCCCGTATTACAATGAGCAGTTCTTC
.,many,TRBJ2-1,TRBV29-1,CSVPADPSNEQFF,TGCAGCGTCCCAGCGGATCCCTCGAATGAGCAGTTCTTC
TRBD1,many,TRBJ1-1,TRBV3-1,CASSLRQGMNTEAFF,TGTGCCAGCAGCCTCCGACAGGGAATGAACACTGAAGCTTTCTTT
.,few,TRBJ2-5,TRBV6-2/TRBV6-3,CASGVQETQYF,TGTGCCAGCGGGGTTCAAGAGACCCAGTACTTC
.,many,TRBJ2-7,TRBV29-1,CSVALQATSYEQYF,TGCAGCGTTGCTTTACAGGCAACCTCCTACGAGCAGTACTTC
.,many,TRBJ2-2,TRBV4-2,CASSPNPGTNTGELFF,TGTGCCAGCAGCCCGAACCCCGGTACGAACACCGGGGAGCTGTTTTTT
.,.,TRBJ1-1,TRBV10-1,CASTAELNTEAFF,TGCGCCAGCACGGCAGAATTGAACACTGAAGCTTTCTTT
.,few,TRBJ2-3,TRBV20-1,CSARDPGGGTDTQYF,TGCAGTGCTAGAGATCCGGGCGGAGGCACAGATACGCAGTATTTT
TRBD2,few,TRBJ2-2,TRBV12-3/TRBV12-4,CASSDHAGGVTGELFF,TGTGCCAGCAGTGACCATGCGGGGGGGGTCACCGGGGAGCTGTTTTTT
TRBD1,.,TRBJ2-7,TRBV9,CASSTDRGSPVYEQYF,TGTGCCAGCAGCACCGACAGGGGGTCTCCTGTTTACGAGCAGTACTTC
TRBD1,.,TRBJ2-7,TRBV6-5,CASGTGSYEQYF,TGTGCCAGCGGGACAGGCTCCTACGAGCAGTACTTC
TRBD2,.,TRBJ2-2,TRBV4-1,CASSPYLRGDTGELFF,TGCGCCAGCAGCCCCTACCTTCGGGGGGACACCGGGGAGCTGTTTTTT
.,few,TRBJ2-1,TRBV12-2,CASRCRDRGANEQFF,TGTGCAAGTCGCTGCCGGGACAGGGGGGCCAATGAGCAGTTCTTC
TRBD1,many,TRBJ2-3,TRBV27,CASSSPGTGTDTQYF,TGTGCCAGCAGTTCGCCCGGGACAGGCACAGATACGCAGTATTTT
.,.,TRBJ1-4,TRBV11-2,CASSSQGNEKLFF,TGTGCCAGCAGCTCGCAGGGAAATGAAAAACTGTTTTTT
TRBD2,.,TRBJ2-4,TRBV4-1,CASSQWGGWAGRVKNIQYF,TGCGCCAGCAGCCAATGGGGTGGTTGGGCGGGGAGGGTCAAAAACATTCAGTACTTC
.,medium-sized,TRBJ2-7,TRBV29-1,CSVDGGGSYEQYF,TGCAGCGTTGACGGGGGCGGGAGCTACGAGCAGTACTTC
TRBD1,medium-sized,TRBJ2-5,TRBV20-1,CSGTGQGETQYF,TGCAGTGGAACGGGACAGGGGGAGACCCAGTACTTC
.,many,TRBJ2-3,TRBV7-3,CASSLEWRGGADTQYF,TGTGCCAGCAGCTTAGAGTGGAGAGGCGGGGCAGATACGCAGTATTTT
.,many,TRBJ2-7,TRBV21-1,CASSLGEKECSYEQYF,TGTGCCAGCAGCCTGGGGGAGAAGGAGTGCTCCTACGAGCAGTACTTC
.,few,TRBJ2-7,TRBV7-2,CASSSRTADYEQYF,TGTGCCAGCAGCTCCCGGACAGCAGACTACGAGCAGTACTTC
.,few,TRBJ2-1,TRBV10-3,CAISELGLSSYNEQFF,TGTGCCATCAGTGAGTTGGGCTTATCTTCCTACAATGAGCAGTTCTTC